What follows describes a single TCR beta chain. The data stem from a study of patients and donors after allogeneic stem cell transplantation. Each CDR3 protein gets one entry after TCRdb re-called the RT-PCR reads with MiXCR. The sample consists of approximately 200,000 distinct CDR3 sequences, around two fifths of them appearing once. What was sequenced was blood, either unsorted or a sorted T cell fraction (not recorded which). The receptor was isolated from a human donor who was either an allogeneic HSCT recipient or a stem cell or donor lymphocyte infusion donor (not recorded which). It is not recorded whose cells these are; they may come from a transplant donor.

The CDR3 is CSVPGGPFTYEQYF. The CDR3 coding sequence is TGCAGCGTTCCCGGGGGCCCTTTCACCTACGAGCAGTACTTC. The chain recombines TRBV29-1 with TRBJ2-7, with D perhaps being TRBD1 or TRBD2 (6 bases each). CDR1 is SQVTM, CDR2 ANQGSEA, per germline. Trimming removed 5 bases at V and 2 bases at J, with 16 bases between. The CDR3 sequence is 14 residues long.